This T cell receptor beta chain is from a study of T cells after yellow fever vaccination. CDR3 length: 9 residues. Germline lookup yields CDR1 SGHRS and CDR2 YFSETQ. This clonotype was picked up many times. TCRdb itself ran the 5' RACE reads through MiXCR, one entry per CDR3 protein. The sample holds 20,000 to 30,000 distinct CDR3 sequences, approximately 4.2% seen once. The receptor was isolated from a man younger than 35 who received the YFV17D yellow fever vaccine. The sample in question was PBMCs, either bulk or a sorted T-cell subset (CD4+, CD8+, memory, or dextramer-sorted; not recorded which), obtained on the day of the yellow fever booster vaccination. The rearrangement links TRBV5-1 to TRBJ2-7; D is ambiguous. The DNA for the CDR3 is TGCGCCAGCAGCCATCGCCCCTGCGTC. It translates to CASSHRPCV.